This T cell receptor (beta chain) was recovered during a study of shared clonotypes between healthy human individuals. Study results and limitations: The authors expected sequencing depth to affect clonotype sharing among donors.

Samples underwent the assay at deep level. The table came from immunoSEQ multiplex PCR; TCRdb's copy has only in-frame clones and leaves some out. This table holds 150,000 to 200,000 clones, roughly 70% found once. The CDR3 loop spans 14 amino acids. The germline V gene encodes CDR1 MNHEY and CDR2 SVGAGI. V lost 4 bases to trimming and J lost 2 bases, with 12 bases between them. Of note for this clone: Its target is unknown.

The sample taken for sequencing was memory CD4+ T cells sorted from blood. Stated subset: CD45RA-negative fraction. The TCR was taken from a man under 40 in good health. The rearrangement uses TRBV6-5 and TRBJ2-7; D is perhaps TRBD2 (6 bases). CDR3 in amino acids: CASSWRDRAYEQYF. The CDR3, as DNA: TGTGCCAGCAGTTGGAGGGACCGAGCCTACGAGCAGTACTTC.